Below are 30 T cell receptor beta chains sequenced from a single sample in a study of blood T cell repertoires in COVID-19. The repertoire was sequenced with immunoSEQ multiplex PCR; TCRdb's copy has only in-frame clones and lacks some. Of tens of thousands of clones in the sample, 75% to 90% were seen once. The material sequenced was peripheral blood. The source is a woman aged 45-60 years with active or convalescent COVID-19.

This sequence joins TRBV9 and TRBJ2-5; weak D call: TRBD2 (6 bases). V gave up 4 bases and J gave up 5 bases, with 15 bases separating them. This CDR3 is built from 14 residues. Germline CDR1 and CDR2: SGDLS and YYNGEE. The CDR3 sequence: CASSTRTKKETQYF. In DNA form, the CDR3 reads TGTGCCAGCAGCACCCGGACTAAAAAGGAGACCCAGTACTTC.

This clone has just one count. CDR3 sequence reads: CASSPRGRNTEAFF. Written as DNA, the CDR3 is TGTGCCAGCAGTCCCCGAGGGAGAAACACTGAAGCTTTCTTT. The V call is TRBV27, the J call TRBJ1-1; no clear D. Trimming pared 5 bases from V and 2 bases from J, leaving 12 bases between. The CDR3 has 14 amino acids. Germline values: CDR1 MNHEY, CDR2 SMNVEV (reference sequence).

The genes are TRBV19 and TRBJ2-6; unclear D gene. V lost 1 base and J lost 4, with 8 bases in between. This CDR3 is built from 15 residues. Germline V CDR1 and CDR2: LNHDA, SQIVND (reference sequence). DNA of the CDR3: TGTGCCAGTAGTATAGCCGAGTCAGGGGCCAACGTCCTGACTTTC. Its translation is CASSIAESGANVLTF.

This clone has only one observation. This chain connects TRBV11-1 to TRBJ1-6; 7 bases map to TRBD1. Per the germline V gene, CDR1 is SGHAT and CDR2 is FQDESV (reference sequence). Losses at the gene ends were 3 bases for V and 6 bases for J; bases not matched to a gene: 5. This CDR3 has 15 residues. The CDR3 here is CASSFGGGSNSPLHF. In nucleotides, the CDR3 is TGTGCCAGCAGCTTCGGAGGGGGCAGTAATTCACCCCTCCACTTT.

J is TRBJ1-2 and V is TRBV4-3; D remains ambiguous. V was cut by 4 bases and J by 0 bases, with 12 bases left in between. CDR3 size: 15 residues. Germline V CDR1 and CDR2: LGHNA, YSLEER. The CDR3 sequence is CASSPPPDSNYGYTF. CDR3 DNA sequence: TGCGCCAGCAGCCCGCCACCGGACTCTAACTATGGCTACACCTTC.

The V and J genes are TRBV19 and TRBJ2-2; no reliable D call. The V end lost 7 bases, the J end lost 3 bases, and 9 bases lay between the germline ends. Germline V lookup: CDR1 LNHDA, CDR2 SQIVND (reference sequence). The CDR3 contains 13 residues. CDR3 in DNA: TGTGCCAGTATGTGGCTCGACACCGGGGAGCTGTTTTTT. Translated: CASMWLDTGELFF.

The rearrangement joins TRBV7-9 to TRBJ2-7; D may be TRBD2 (6 bases). V was cut by 5 bases and J by 1 base, with 9 bases left in between. This CDR3 is 13 amino acids long. Per the germline V gene, CDR1 is SEHNR and CDR2 is FQNEAQ (reference sequence). CDR3 coding DNA: TGTGCCAGCAGCGGGACTGCGTCCTACGAGCAGTACTTC. This translates into CASSGTASYEQYF.

The chain recombines TRBV3-1 (or the pseudogene TRBV3-2) with TRBJ1-1; D perhaps matches TRBD1 (5 bases). The V end lost 1 base, the J end lost 8 bases, and 17 bases lay between the germline ends. Germline CDR1 and CDR2: LGHDT and YNNKEL (reference sequence). This CDR3 is built from 15 residues. The CDR3 sequence: CASSQVGGYSSEAFF. The CDR3 bases are TGTGCCAGCAGCCAAGTTGGGGGGTACAGTTCAGAAGCTTTCTTT.

The CDR3 sequence is CASTGDSSGNTIYF. The CDR3, as DNA: TGTGCCAGCACAGGGGACAGCTCTGGAAACACCATATATTTT. The chain carries TRBV4-2 and TRBJ1-3; 7 nucleotides align to TRBD1. Germline loops: CDR1 LGHNA, CDR2 YNFKEQ. The trim removed 7 bases at V and 0 bases at J, leaving 3 bases unmatched. The CDR3 length is 14 residues.

The chain employs TRBV6-5 and TRBJ2-5, with D maybe TRBD2 (6 bases). Per germline, CDR1 MNHEY and CDR2 SVGAGI. The CDR3 extends over 15 amino acids. The V end lost 6 bases, the J end lost 2 bases, and 16 bases lay between the germline ends. The CDR3 loop is CASSVTGTLQETQYF. The DNA of the CDR3 is TGTGCCAGCAGCGTAACCGGGACTCTTCAAGAGACCCAGTACTTC.

The gene calls are TRBV12-3 or TRBV12-4 and TRBJ1-2; 8 bases match TRBD1. CDR3 length: 13 amino acids. Losses at the gene ends were 6 bases for V and 8 bases for J; bases not matched to a gene: 8. The CDR3 reads CASSPGGAGGYTF. DNA of the CDR3: TGTGCCAGCAGCCCAGGGGGCGCGGGAGGCTACACCTTC.

The V and J genes are TRBV11-3 and TRBJ1-6, with 10 bases that match TRBD1. Germline V gene sequence: CDR1 SGHNT, CDR2 YENEEA. The length of the CDR3 is 13 residues. V gave up 4 bases and J gave up 12 bases; unmatched junction bases: 3. DNA for the CDR3: TGTGCCAGCAGCTCGGGACAGGGGATACCCCTCCACTTT. Translation gives CASSSGQGIPLHF.

This sequence joins TRBV6-4 and TRBJ1-4; perhaps TRBD1 as D (6 bases). The CDR3 spans 13 residues. Trimming removed 5 bases from V and 4 bases from J, with 8 bases in between. CDR1 is MRHNA and CDR2 is SNTAGT in the germline V gene. The CDR3 reads CASSLDSNEKLFF. The CDR3 DNA is TGTGCCAGCAGTCTGGACAGTAATGAAAAACTGTTTTTT.

V and J are TRBV6-6 and TRBJ2-5, with D maybe TRBD1 (6 bases). Per the germline V gene, CDR1 is MNHNY and CDR2 is SVGAGI (reference sequence). Between the trimmed V and J ends, which lost 4 bases and 0 bases, there was a span of 15 bases. The CDR3 contains 16 residues. CDR3 nucleotides: TGTGCCAGCAGTTTTTCCGGTAGGGGGAACCAAGAGACCCAGTACTTC. This codes for CASSFSGRGNQETQYF.

The chain carries TRBV6-2 or TRBV6-3 and TRBJ2-7, with D possibly matching TRBD1 (7 bases). Germline V gene lookup returns CDR1 MNHEY and CDR2 SVGEGT. The CDR3 is made up of 18 amino acids. V was clipped by 0 bases and J by 5 bases, with 23 bases between them. This CDR3 reads CASSYSTEGDSPGDEQYF. The DNA of the CDR3 is TGTGCCAGCAGTTACTCGACAGAGGGGGACAGCCCGGGGGACGAGCAGTACTTC.

V and J are TRBV6-2 or TRBV6-3 and TRBJ2-7, with 10 bases that match TRBD2. The CDR3 extends over 16 amino acids. Unmatched junction bases numbered 7, after V lost 3 bases and J lost 2 bases. In germline, CDR1 is MNHEY, CDR2 SVGEGT. CDR3 amino acids: CASSYSGGHYPYEQYF. As DNA, the CDR3 is TGTGCCAGCAGTTATAGCGGGGGGCACTACCCCTACGAGCAGTACTTC.

The V and J genes are TRBV6-4 and TRBJ1-5; D may be TRBD1 (6 bases). Trimming took 11 bases from V and 1 from J, leaving 18 bases between them. The length of the CDR3 is 15 residues. The germline V gene encodes CDR1 MRHNA and CDR2 SNTAGT. This CDR3 reads CARGGGWRSNQPQHF. The CDR3 coding sequence is TGTGCCCGAGGGGGAGGGTGGAGAAGCAATCAGCCCCAGCATTTT.

This chain links TRBV5-1 with TRBJ2-7; 11 nucleotides agree with TRBD2. The junction had 5 bases not matched to a gene; V was cut back by 4 bases and J by 2 bases. From germline, CDR1 is SGHRS and CDR2 YFSETQ. This CDR3 is 15 amino acids long. Written as DNA, the CDR3 is TGCGCCAGCAGCCAGGGACTAGCGGCAACCTACGAGCAGTACTTC. It is translated as CASSQGLAATYEQYF. Variable domain in full (rest from reference TRBV5-1 and TRBJ2-7): KAGVTQTPRYLIKTRGQQVTLSCSPISGHRSVSWYQQTPGQGLQFLFEYFSETQRNKGNFPGRFSGRQFSNSRSEMNVSTLELGDSALYLCASSQGLAATYEQYFGPGTRLTVT.

The chain joins TRBV3-1 (or the pseudogene TRBV3-2) to TRBJ1-3; no firm D call. Germline V lookup: CDR1 LGHDT, CDR2 YNNKEL (reference sequence). Between the trimmed V and J ends, which lost 4 bases and 0 bases, there was a span of 16 bases. CDR3 length: 17 amino acids. The DNA of the CDR3 is TGTGCCAGCAGCCCGAATTGGCGGCCAGCCTCTGGAAACACCATATATTTT. This codes for CASSPNWRPASGNTIYF.

The sample holds one count of this clone. V gene TRBV11-2 combines with J gene TRBJ1-4; 7 positions agree with TRBD1. The CDR3 loop spans 15 amino acids. V trimming: 5 bases; J trimming: 3 bases; junction bases outside the gene matches: 6. The germline CDR1 and CDR2 sequences are SGHAT and FQNNGV. CDR3 region: CASSVSRGANEKLFF. CDR3 coding DNA: TGTGCCAGCAGCGTTAGCAGGGGGGCTAATGAAAAACTGTTTTTT. Based on the CDR3 plus reference TRBV11-2 and TRBJ1-4, the full variable domain is EAGVAQSPRYKIIEKRQSVAFWCNPISGHATLYWYQQILGQGPKLLIQFQNNGVVDDSQLPKDRFSAERLKGVDSTLKIQPAKLEDSAVYLCASSVSRGANEKLFFGSGTQLSVL.

This chain connects TRBV29-1 to TRBJ2-7, with 8 bases aligning to TRBD1. Looked up from germline, CDR1 is SQVTM and CDR2 is ANQGSEA. The CDR3 is 14 residues long. Unmatched junction bases numbered 8, after V lost 7 bases and J lost 0 bases. The CDR3 coding sequence is TGCAGCGCTCTCGGACAGGGAAGCTCCTACGAGCAGTACTTC. Amino acids: CSALGQGSSYEQYF.

CDR3 protein: CASSLRPGTLATNEKLFF. The CDR3 bases are TGTGCCAGCAGCTTGCGGCCCGGGACACTCGCAACTAATGAAAAACTGTTTTTT. V usage is TRBV5-6 and J usage is TRBJ1-4; D perhaps matches TRBD1 (6 bases). There are 18 residues in the CDR3. Germline V gene sequence: CDR1 SGHDT, CDR2 YYEEEE. V was shortened by 1 base and J by 0 bases, with 16 bases between the two germline ends.

The rearrangement joins TRBV7-2 to TRBJ2-2; 9 bases match TRBD1. Trimming at V came to 4 bases and at J to 6 bases, leaving 9 bases not matched to a gene. Germline CDR1 and CDR2: SGHTA and FQGNSA. The CDR3 totals 16 residues. CDR3 residues: CASSSGTGISAGELFF. The CDR3 nucleotides are TGTGCCAGCAGCTCCGGGACAGGGATTAGCGCCGGGGAGCTGTTTTTT. Complete variable domain (other parts from reference TRBV7-2 and TRBJ2-2): GAGVSQSPSNKVTEKGKDVELRCDPISGHTALYWYRQSLGQGLEFLIYFQGNSAPDKSGLPSDRFSAERTGGSVSTLTIQRTQQEDSAVYLCASSSGTGISAGELFFGEGSRLTVL.

This sequence joins TRBV5-1 and TRBJ1-5, with 7 bases fitting TRBD1. The CDR3 length is 15 residues. Germline loops: CDR1 SGHRS, CDR2 YFSETQ. The ends lost 2 bases at V and 3 bases at J; junction bases unmatched: 5. CDR3 nucleotide sequence: TGCGCCAGCAGCTTAACAGGGGAAGTCAATCAGCCCCAGCATTTT. Translation: CASSLTGEVNQPQHF.

This clone occurred once. The chain recombines TRBV7-2 with TRBJ2-1; D possibly corresponds to TRBD1 (5 bases). There are 16 residues in the CDR3. Trimming shortened V by 1 base and J by 6 bases, and 16 bases separated the two germline ends. Germline V gene lookup returns CDR1 SGHTA and CDR2 FQGNSA. In DNA form, the CDR3 reads TGTGCCAGCAGCTTAGTAGGTAGGGGTTGGGGCAATGAGCAGTTCTTC. Its protein is CASSLVGRGWGNEQFF.

The V gene is TRBV18, the J gene TRBJ1-6; D is uncertain. Trimming cost V 6 bases and J 10 bases, with 10 bases left between them. The CDR3 has 12 amino acids. Germline V lookup: CDR1 KGHSH, CDR2 LQKENI. CDR3 region: CASSGGRSPLHF. DNA of the CDR3: TGTGCCAGCTCCGGCGGAAGATCACCCCTCCACTTT.

This chain connects TRBV6-1 to TRBJ2-3; no clear D. This CDR3 is 12 amino acids long. Germline CDR1 is MNHNS and CDR2 is SASEGT. Trimming removed 6 bases from V and 7 bases from J, with 11 bases in between. CDR3 nucleotides: TGTGCCAGCAGCCCCTTTGAGTATACGCAGTATTTT. Translating it yields CASSPFEYTQYF.

This rearrangement joins TRBV4-1 to TRBJ2-3, with 15 bases aligning to TRBD2. V trimming: 1 base; J trimming: 5 bases; junction bases outside the gene matches: 7. The length of the CDR3 is 18 residues. Germline CDR1 is MGHRA and CDR2 is YSYEKL. CDR3 bases: TGCGCCAGCAGCCAAGTGTGGACTAGCGGGGGGGCCGGAGATACGCAGTATTTT. It codes for CASSQVWTSGGAGDTQYF.

V gene TRBV7-9 combines with J gene TRBJ2-7, with 8 positions matching TRBD1. Germline V gives CDR1 SEHNR, CDR2 FQNEAQ (reference sequence). The CDR3 extends over 14 amino acids. V was pared by 5 bases and J by 3 bases, with 6 bases of the junction left unmatched. CDR3 region: CASSIGQGRYEQYF. In DNA, the CDR3 is TGTGCCAGCAGCATAGGACAGGGCCGCTACGAGCAGTACTTC.

This clone turned up a few times. This chain links TRBV9 with TRBJ1-1, with D perhaps TRBD1 (5 bases). Germline CDR1 and CDR2: SGDLS and YYNGEE. The V and J ends lost 4 bases and 6 bases respectively, with 19 bases between them. The CDR3 is 15 residues long. The CDR3 DNA is TGTGCCAGCAGCCTAAATGGGGGGGTTACCGCTGAAGCTTTCTTT. It is translated as CASSLNGGVTAEAFF.